These T cell receptor beta chains were read from a single sample in a study of cytomegalovirus exposure and HLA in healthy donors. Profiled with immunoSEQ multiplex PCR; TCRdb holds only in-frame clones, not every one. The data hold 100,000 or so clones, with around 75% observed a single time. Sequencing input: PBMCs. Receptors were obtained from a man aged 25-40 years in good health and CMV-seropositive. Both conserved end residues are part of each CDR3. The D gene is left open where the match is weak. A row's size may be missing; if present it is once, few, many or a size class.

abundance,v_gene,j_gene,d_gene,CDR3nt,CDR3aa
-,TRBV5-6,TRBJ1-3,-,TGTGCCAGCAGCCAGGATCCTCGGGGCTCTGGAAACACCATATATTTT,CASSQDPRGSGNTIYF
once,TRBV7-6,TRBJ2-3,TRBD2,TGTGCCAGCAGCTCAGGACTAGCGGGGGGATCATGGACGCAGTATTTT,CASSSGLAGGSWTQYF
once,TRBV7-2,TRBJ2-7,TRBD1,TGTGCCAGCAGCCCGAGACAGGGGTTCCTTTCCTACGAGCAGTACTTC,CASSPRQGFLSYEQYF
-,TRBV5-6,TRBJ1-4,TRBD1,TGTGCCAGCAGCCCCGACAGGGCAACTAATGAAAAACTGTTTTTT,CASSPDRATNEKLFF
-,TRBV15,TRBJ2-7,TRBD1,TGTGCCACCAGCATCCTGAACCGTCCGGGACAGGACTACGAGCAGTACTTC,CATSILNRPGQDYEQYF
-,TRBV19,TRBJ2-2,TRBD1,TGTGCCAGTAGTCCCGACAGGGGGACGAACACCGGGGAGCTGTTTTTT,CASSPDRGTNTGELFF
-,TRBV18,TRBJ2-6,-,TGTGCCAGCTCGCGGGTCACAGGGACCCTCACCGGTCCCTCTGGGGCCAACGTCCTGACTTTC,CASSRVTGTLTGPSGANVLTF
-,TRBV7-9,TRBJ2-1,TRBD2,TGTGCCAGCAGCGTCGCGGGGGGCGGGGGGTGGACCTACAATGAGCAGTTCTTC,CASSVAGGGGWTYNEQFF
-,TRBV4-2,TRBJ1-1,TRBD1,TGTGCCAGCAGCCAAGGTTTCCAGGGGGCTGCTGAAGCTTTCTTT,CASSQGFQGAAEAFF
-,TRBV19,TRBJ2-5,TRBD2,TGTGCCAGAGCCGGGACTAGCGTCCCGACCCAGTACTTC,CARAGTSVPTQYF
-,TRBV18,TRBJ1-5,-,TGTGCCAGCTCACTGGCCGGGGGAGGTGACAATCAGCCCCAGCATTTT,CASSLAGGGDNQPQHF
-,TRBV19,TRBJ2-3,-,TGTGCCAGTAAGGTCGGCAGGGTCTCAGATACGCAGTATTTT,CASKVGRVSDTQYF
-,TRBV11-3,TRBJ1-2,-,TGTGCCAGCAGCCGGCTCGGTCCAGAGGGTTATGGCTACACCTTC,CASSRLGPEGYGYTF
-,TRBV15,TRBJ1-4,-,TGTGCCACCAGCAGACAGGATAATGAAAAACTGTTTTTT,CATSRQDNEKLFF
-,TRBV4-3,TRBJ2-3,TRBD2,TGCGCCAGCAGTCGCGGCGGGGGGGAACTAACAGATACGCAGTATTTT,CASSRGGGELTDTQYF
-,TRBV4-2,TRBJ2-7,TRBD1,TGTGCCAGCAGCCCACTAAAGGGACAGTCCTACGAGCAGTACTTC,CASSPLKGQSYEQYF
-,TRBV7-9,TRBJ2-5,-,TGTGCCAGCAGCTTAGCGCGGGAGACCCAGTACTTC,CASSLARETQYF
once,TRBV5-1,TRBJ2-6,TRBD1,TGCGCCAGCAGCTTGGCCGGACAGGCGATCTCTGGGGCCAACGTCCTGACTTTC,CASSLAGQAISGANVLTF
-,TRBV2,TRBJ2-5,TRBD1,TGTGCCAGCAGTGCAGGGGGCTGGGGCGAAGAGACCCAGTACTTC,CASSAGGWGEETQYF
-,TRBV30,TRBJ1-5,-,TGTGCCTGGAACGGTGGTAGCAATCAGCCCCAGCATTTT,CAWNGGSNQPQHF
-,TRBV11-3,TRBJ1-1,-,TGTGCCAGCAGCCAATCGACAGGCGACACTGAAGCTTTCTTT,CASSQSTGDTEAFF
-,TRBV29-1,TRBJ1-5,TRBD1,TGCAGCGCCAAGACAGGGTACGACCAGCCCCAGCATTTT,CSAKTGYDQPQHF
-,TRBV30,TRBJ1-1,TRBD1,TGTGCCTGGAGTGTAGACAGGGCGGGTGAAGCTTTCTTT,CAWSVDRAGEAFF
-,TRBV5-1,TRBJ2-7,-,TGCGCCAGCAGCCCCATAACAGGTGGGGCTCGGGAGCAGTACTTC,CASSPITGGAREQYF
-,TRBV7-9,TRBJ1-5,-,TGTGCCAGCAGCGGTAGGGGGAGCAATCAGCCCCAGCATTTT,CASSGRGSNQPQHF
-,TRBV2,TRBJ2-7,-,TGTGCCAGCAATCTTCCGGGACAAGCCTACGAGCAGTACTTC,CASNLPGQAYEQYF
-,TRBV5-4,TRBJ2-2,-,TGTGCCAGCACCTTCCCCGGGGTTGGCACCGGGGAGCTGTTTTTT,CASTFPGVGTGELFF
-,TRBV6-5,TRBJ1-2,-,TGTGCCAGCAGTGAAGCGGGAGGGTTGGGCTACACCTTC,CASSEAGGLGYTF
once,TRBV5-4,TRBJ2-7,TRBD1,TGTGCCAGCAGCTTGGGGGACAGAAACTACGAGCAGTACTTC,CASSLGDRNYEQYF
once,TRBV6-5,TRBJ1-2,-,TGTGCCAGCAGTATTGACCTCAACTCAGGCTATGGCTACACCTTC,CASSIDLNSGYGYTF
-,TRBV7-6,TRBJ1-2,-,TGTGCCAGCAGCTTGTTCCAAGGGGATGGCTACACCTTC,CASSLFQGDGYTF
-,TRBV5-4,TRBJ2-7,TRBD2,TGTGCCAGCAGCCCGCGACTAGCGGACGAGCAGTACTTC,CASSPRLADEQYF
-,TRBV5-1,TRBJ1-5,-,TGCGCCAGCAGCTTGGCCGGGGGGGGATCAGGACCCCAGCATTTT,CASSLAGGGSGPQHF
-,TRBV5-4,TRBJ2-3,-,TGTGCCAGCAGCCGGGGGGCCGACACAGATACGCAGTATTTT,CASSRGADTDTQYF
-,TRBV4-1,TRBJ1-4,TRBD1,TGCGCCAGCAGCCAAGCCCAACGGAGGACAGGGGACGAAAAACTGTTTTTT,CASSQAQRRTGDEKLFF
-,TRBV27,TRBJ2-2,TRBD2,TGTGCCAGCAGTTCAAGCGGGGGGCCCCGCGGGGAGCTGTTTTTT,CASSSSGGPRGELFF
once,TRBV28,TRBJ2-2,-,TGTGCCAGCAGTCTTCAGCGAGGCACCGGGGAGCTGTTTTTT,CASSLQRGTGELFF
-,TRBV15,TRBJ2-7,-,TGTGCCACCAGCCACCGTAACGGGCAGGGGCTTACGAAGCAGTACTTC,CATSHRNGQGLTKQYF
-,TRBV4-1,TRBJ2-1,-,TGCGCCAGCAGCCAAGAAAAAGCCCCTTACAATGAGCAGTTCTTC,CASSQEKAPYNEQFF
few,TRBV5-4,TRBJ2-1,TRBD2,TGTGCCAGCAGCTGGGGGAGGGGTCCCCTTACGGATGAGCAGTTCTTC,CASSWGRGPLTDEQFF
-,TRBV7-2,TRBJ2-7,-,TGTGCCAGCAGCTTAGCCAGAACTAATTACGAGCAGTACTTC,CASSLARTNYEQYF
-,TRBV2,TRBJ1-1,TRBD1,TGTGCCAGCAGGCGGGGACAGGGGAACTATAGGGAAGCTTTCTTT,CASRRGQGNYREAFF
once,TRBV10-3,TRBJ2-7,TRBD2,TGTGCCACCGGTCGGCTCGGGGGGACCTACGAGCAGTACTTC,CATGRLGGTYEQYF
once,TRBV7-9,TRBJ2-7,TRBD1,TGTGCCAGCAGCATGGACAGGGCAGCCTACTCCTACGAGCAGTACTTC,CASSMDRAAYSYEQYF
-,TRBV18,TRBJ1-3,-,TGTGCCAGCTCACCATCTCCTTTTGGAAACACCATATATTTT,CASSPSPFGNTIYF
-,TRBV30,TRBJ2-4,TRBD2,TGTGCCTGGAGTGTACGATGGCGGGGGGGGGATCTAGCCAAAAACATTCAGTACTTC,CAWSVRWRGGDLAKNIQYF
-,TRBV5-1,TRBJ2-3,-,TGCGCCAGCAGCTTGGGACAGAGCACAGATACGCAGTATTTT,CASSLGQSTDTQYF
few,TRBV6-1,TRBJ1-5,TRBD1,TGTGCCAGCAGTGAAGGGACAGGAGGCCAGCCCCAGCATTTT,CASSEGTGGQPQHF
-,TRBV6-4,TRBJ2-3,-,TGTGCCAGCAGTCCCACCATGAGGACAGATACGCAGTATTTT,CASSPTMRTDTQYF
-,TRBV19,TRBJ1-5,-,TGTGCCAGTACCCGGACAGTCAGCAATCAGCCCCAGCATTTT,CASTRTVSNQPQHF
-,TRBV5-1,TRBJ2-3,-,TGCGCCAGCAGCTTGGGGAGTAGCACAGATACGCAGTATTTT,CASSLGSSTDTQYF
-,TRBV6-1,TRBJ1-2,TRBD1,TGTGCCAGCACTTTGGACAGGGGAAAGGGCTACACCTTC,CASTLDRGKGYTF
-,TRBV4-1,TRBJ1-5,TRBD1,TGCGCCAGCAGCCAAGATAGGACAGGGGGAAGGCCCCAGCATTTT,CASSQDRTGGRPQHF
-,TRBV15,TRBJ1-4,-,TGTGCCACCAGCAGAGGAGGGAACATCCGCGCGCCTAATGAAAAACTGTTTTTT,CATSRGGNIRAPNEKLFF
-,TRBV5-1,TRBJ1-1,TRBD1,TGCGCCAGCAGCCTCCGGGACAGGGGGATGAACACTGAAGCTTTCTTT,CASSLRDRGMNTEAFF
-,TRBV27,TRBJ2-5,-,TGTGCCAGCAGTTTTAAGCGGCAACAAGAGACCCAGTACTTC,CASSFKRQQETQYF
-,TRBV19,TRBJ2-2,-,TGTGCCAGTACTCGTCAGGGAAGAAGGACCGGGGAGCTGTTTTTT,CASTRQGRRTGELFF
-,TRBV18,TRBJ2-3,TRBD1,TGTGCCAGCTCACCCCGGGACAGCCCTACAGATACGCAGTATTTT,CASSPRDSPTDTQYF
-,TRBV1,TRBJ2-7,-,TGCACCAGCAGCCGCAACAGGGACGACGAGCAGTACTTC,CTSSRNRDDEQYF
-,TRBV30,TRBJ1-2,-,TGTGCCTGGAGAAGGCGGGGCGGGTCTACGCCTGGCTACACCTTC,CAWRRRGGSTPGYTF